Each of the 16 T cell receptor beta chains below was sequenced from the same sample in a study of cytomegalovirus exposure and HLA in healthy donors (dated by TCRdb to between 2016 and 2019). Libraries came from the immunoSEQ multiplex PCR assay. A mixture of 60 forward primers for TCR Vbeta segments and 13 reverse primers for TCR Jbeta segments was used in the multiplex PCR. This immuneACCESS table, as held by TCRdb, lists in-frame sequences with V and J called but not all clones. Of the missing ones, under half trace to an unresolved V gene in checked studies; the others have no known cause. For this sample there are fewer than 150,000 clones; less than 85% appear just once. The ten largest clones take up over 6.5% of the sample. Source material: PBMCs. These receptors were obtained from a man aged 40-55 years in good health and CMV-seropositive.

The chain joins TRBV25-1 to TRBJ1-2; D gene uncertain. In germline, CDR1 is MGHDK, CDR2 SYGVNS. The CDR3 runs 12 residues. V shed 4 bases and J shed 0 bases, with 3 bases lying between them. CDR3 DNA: TGTGCCAGCAGTGGAGCTAACTATGGCTACACCTTC. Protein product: CASSGANYGYTF.

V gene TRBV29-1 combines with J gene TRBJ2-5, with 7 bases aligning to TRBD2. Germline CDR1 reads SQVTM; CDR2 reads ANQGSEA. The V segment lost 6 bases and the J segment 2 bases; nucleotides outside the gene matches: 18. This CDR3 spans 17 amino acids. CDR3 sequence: CSVGGKVSSGKQETQYF. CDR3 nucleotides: TGCAGCGTCGGAGGAAAGGTGTCTAGCGGCAAACAAGAGACCCAGTACTTC.

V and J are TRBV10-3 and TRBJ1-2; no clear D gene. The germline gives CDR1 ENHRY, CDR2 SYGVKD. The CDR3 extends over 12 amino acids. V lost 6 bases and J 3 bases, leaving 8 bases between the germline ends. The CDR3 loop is CAISLADYGYTF. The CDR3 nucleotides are TGTGCCATCAGCCTAGCGGACTATGGCTACACCTTC.

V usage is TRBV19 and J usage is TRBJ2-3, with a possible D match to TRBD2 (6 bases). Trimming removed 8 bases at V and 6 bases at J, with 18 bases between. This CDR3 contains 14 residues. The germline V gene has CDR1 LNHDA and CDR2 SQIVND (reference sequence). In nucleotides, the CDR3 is TGTGCCAGTCGCGCTCCGGGAGCGTTGGATACGCAGTATTTT. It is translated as CASRAPGALDTQYF. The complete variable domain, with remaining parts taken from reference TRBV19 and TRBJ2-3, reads DGGITQSPKYLFRKEGQNVTLSCEQNLNHDAMYWYRQDPGQGLRLIYYSQIVNDFQKGDIAEGYSVSREKKESFPLTVTSAQKNPTAFYLCASRAPGALDTQYFGPGTRLTVL.

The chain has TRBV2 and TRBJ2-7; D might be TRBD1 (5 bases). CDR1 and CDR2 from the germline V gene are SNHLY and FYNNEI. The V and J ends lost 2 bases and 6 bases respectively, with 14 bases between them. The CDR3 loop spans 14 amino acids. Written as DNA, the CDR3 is TGTGCCAGCAGTGAAAGTGGGGCTTCTTCCGAGCAGTACTTC. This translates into CASSESGASSEQYF.

In DNA, the CDR3 is TGTGCCAGCAGCGTAGGGCGGGAGTCGTTCAATGAGCAGTTCTTC. Its protein product is CASSVGRESFNEQFF. The V and J genes are TRBV9 and TRBJ2-1; 7 positions agree with TRBD2. Trimming at V came to 0 bases and at J to 6 bases, leaving 6 bases not matched to a gene. Germline lookup yields CDR1 SGDLS and CDR2 YYNGEE. CDR3 size: 15 residues.

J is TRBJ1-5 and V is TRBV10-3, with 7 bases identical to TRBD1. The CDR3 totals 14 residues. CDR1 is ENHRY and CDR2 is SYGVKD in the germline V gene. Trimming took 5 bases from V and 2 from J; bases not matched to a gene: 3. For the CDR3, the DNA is TGTGCCATCAGTACAGGGGTCGGCAATCAGCCCCAGCATTTT. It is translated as CAISTGVGNQPQHF.

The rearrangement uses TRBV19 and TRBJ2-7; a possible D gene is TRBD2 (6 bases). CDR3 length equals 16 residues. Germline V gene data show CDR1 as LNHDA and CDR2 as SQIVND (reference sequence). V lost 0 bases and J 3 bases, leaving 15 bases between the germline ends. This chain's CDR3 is CASSIDPGLRGYEQYF. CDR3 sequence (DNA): TGTGCCAGTAGTATAGATCCGGGACTCCGGGGCTACGAGCAGTACTTC.

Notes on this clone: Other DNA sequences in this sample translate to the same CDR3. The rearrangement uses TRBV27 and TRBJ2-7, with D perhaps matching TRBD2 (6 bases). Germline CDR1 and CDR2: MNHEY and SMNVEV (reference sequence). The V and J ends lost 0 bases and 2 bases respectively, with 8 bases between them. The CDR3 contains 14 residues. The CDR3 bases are TGTGCCAGCAGTTTATCGGGACTCGCCTACGAGCAGTACTTC. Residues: CASSLSGLAYEQYF.

CDR3 protein: CASSVKGELFF. CDR3 nucleotides: TGTGCCAGCAGTGTTAAGGGGGAACTGTTTTTT. The gene calls are TRBV2 and TRBJ1-4; TRBD1 is a possible D gene (6 bases). This CDR3 is built from 11 residues. V was shortened by 4 bases and J by 12 bases, with 9 bases between the two germline ends. From germline, CDR1 is SNHLY and CDR2 FYNNEI. Using reference TRBV2 and TRBJ1-4 for the parts outside the CDR3, the full variable domain is EPEVTQTPSHQVTQMGQEVILRCVPISNHLYFYWYRQILGQKVEFLVSFYNNEISEKSEIFDDQFSVERPDGSNFTLKIRSTKLEDSAMYFCASSVKGELFFGSGTQLSVL.

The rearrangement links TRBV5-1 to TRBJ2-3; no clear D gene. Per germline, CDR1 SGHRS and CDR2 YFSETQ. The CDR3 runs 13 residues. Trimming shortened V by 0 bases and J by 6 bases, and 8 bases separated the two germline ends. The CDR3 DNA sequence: TGCGCCAGCAGCTTGGCCCCGTCCGATACGCAGTATTTT. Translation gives CASSLAPSDTQYF.

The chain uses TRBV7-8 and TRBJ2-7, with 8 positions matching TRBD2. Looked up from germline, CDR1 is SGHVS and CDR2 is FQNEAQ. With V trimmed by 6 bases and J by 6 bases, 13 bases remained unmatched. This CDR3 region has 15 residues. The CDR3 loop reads CASRTDQAGAVEQYF. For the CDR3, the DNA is TGTGCCAGCAGAACGGACCAAGCGGGAGCGGTCGAGCAGTACTTC.

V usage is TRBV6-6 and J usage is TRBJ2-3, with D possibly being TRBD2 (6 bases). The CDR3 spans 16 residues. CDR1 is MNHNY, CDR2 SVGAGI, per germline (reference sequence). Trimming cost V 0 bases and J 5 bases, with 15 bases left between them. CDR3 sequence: CASSYSSGGERDTQYF. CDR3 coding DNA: TGTGCCAGCAGTTACTCTAGCGGTGGAGAAAGAGATACGCAGTATTTT.

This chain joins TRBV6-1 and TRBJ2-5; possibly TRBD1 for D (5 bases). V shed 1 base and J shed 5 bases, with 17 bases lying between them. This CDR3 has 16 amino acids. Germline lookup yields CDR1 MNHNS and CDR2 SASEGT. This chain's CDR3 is CASSEGSMVRVETQYF. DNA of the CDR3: TGTGCCAGCAGTGAAGGGTCCATGGTCAGGGTGGAGACCCAGTACTTC.

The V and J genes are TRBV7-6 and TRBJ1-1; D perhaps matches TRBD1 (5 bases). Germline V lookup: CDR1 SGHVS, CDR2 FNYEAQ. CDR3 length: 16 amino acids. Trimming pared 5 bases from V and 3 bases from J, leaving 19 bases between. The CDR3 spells CASSRGGEPRYTEAFF. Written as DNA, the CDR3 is TGTGCCAGCAGCCGGGGGGGGGAACCCCGGTACACTGAAGCTTTCTTT.

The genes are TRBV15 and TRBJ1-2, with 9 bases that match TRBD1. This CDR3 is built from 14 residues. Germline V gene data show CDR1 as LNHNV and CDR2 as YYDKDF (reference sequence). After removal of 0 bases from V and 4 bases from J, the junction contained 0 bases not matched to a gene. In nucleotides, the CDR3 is TGTGCCACCAGCAGAGAGACAGGGGGCTATGGCTACACCTTC. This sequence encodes CATSRETGGYGYTF.